The clone carrying this T cell receptor beta chain was counted many times. What it binds is not known. The V gene's germline CDR1 is DFQATT and CDR2 SNEGSKA (reference sequence). CDR3 length: 15 amino acids. Trimming removed 0 bases from V and 7 bases from J, with 16 bases in between. The authors made cDNA by 5'RACE with 10-nucleotide random UMIs. TCRdb passed the 5' RACE reads through MiXCR, listing each CDR3 protein once. This table has tens of thousands of distinct CDR3 sequences, approximately 13% appearing once. The sample originates from a study of neurological immune-mediated disorders. The study's findings and limits: Expansion of TCR clones was greatest in HTLV-1-associated myelopathy and smallest in multiple sclerosis, where it fell below that of healthy controls. There were no CDR3 amino acid sequences shared by expanded clones across subjects, a result suggesting private repertoires in all groups.

Time point of the sample: longitudinal time-point 3. In Maryland, USA, blood bank volunteers were the healthy controls. This chain connects TRBV20-1 to TRBJ2-1; D uncertain. Sequencing was performed on PBMCs. The TCR was taken from a man under 40 in good health. The CDR3 sequence is CSARDPAGKGNEQFF. The CDR3 DNA reads TGCAGTGCTAGAGATCCGGCAGGCAAGGGAAATGAGCAGTTCTTC.